The clone carrying this T cell receptor beta chain appeared a few times. The source of the sample is a study of identical twins. Germline CDR1 is MNHEY and CDR2 is SMNVEV (reference sequence). Trimming took 0 bases from V and 9 from J; bases not matched to a gene: 7. The CDR3 has 15 residues. TCRdb itself ran the 5' RACE reads through MiXCR, one entry per CDR3 protein. The sample carries under 800,000 distinct CDR3 sequences, approximately 21% recorded once. The data were also submitted as part of a second study, on T cells expressing NK-cell markers.

The chain recombines TRBV27 with TRBJ2-1, with 8 bases lining up with TRBD2. Sequenced: PBMCs. The clonotype originates from a woman between 18 and 29 years old in good health. CDR3 loop: CASSLSSGVDGEQFF. As DNA, the CDR3 is TGTGCCAGCAGTTTATCTAGCGGGGTCGACGGTGAGCAGTTCTTC.